The T cell receptor beta chain described here comes from a study of T cells in Graves' hyperthyroidism and ophthalmopathy. Study outcomes and limitations: Stable hyperthyroidism was told apart from ophthalmopathy by a model built on 13 V-J features. In blood, most of the thyroid clonotypes expanded above 0.001 were also present.

TCR beta CDR3 regions were amplified from RNA transcripts. During a first-round RT-PCR of the TCR CDR3, the HTBI primer set was used. MiXCR was run by TCRdb on the multiplex PCR reads, yielding one entry per CDR3 protein. The data contain more than 500,000 distinct CDR3 sequences, approximately 15% of them singletons. Used for diagnoses were clinical symptoms, serum thyroxine and TRAb, thyroid ultrasound and orbital computed tomography. Turning to this clonotype: The antigen is unknown.

Trimming left V 6 bases short and J 6 bases short, with 14 bases between. CDR1 is MDHEN and CDR2 is SYDVKM in the germline V gene. The CDR3 sequence is 13 residues long. The V gene is TRBV28, the J gene TRBJ1-1; the D gene is possibly TRBD1 (5 bases). The sample taken for sequencing was blood. The TCR sequence derives from a woman aged 40 to 49 with Graves' ophthalmopathy. The CDR3 protein is CASRSWGEAEAFF. CDR3 in DNA: TGTGCCAGCAGGTCATGGGGCGAAGCTGAAGCTTTCTTT.